These T cell receptor beta chains were read from a single sample in a study of regulatory T cells in long-lasting Graves disease. TCRdb ran MiXCR on the multiplex PCR reads and lists one entry per CDR3 protein. The sample holds 400,000 to 550,000 distinct CDR3 sequences, 15% to 20% seen once. The data were also submitted as part of a second study, on T cells in Graves' hyperthyroidism and ophthalmopathy.

The sequences come from peripheral blood mononuclear cells (PBMCs), collected at new diagnosis, from a patient treated with antithyroid drugs. Source of these receptors: a woman in her twenties or thirties with Graves disease. The CDR3 runs from the conserved cysteine through the conserved F or W. A D gene is named only where the DNA matches it firmly. Rows give clone size only sometimes, using once, few, many, or a class for an expanded clone.

J gene: TRBJ2-7; V gene: TRBV10-3; D gene: TRBD1; clone size: many; CDR3 DNA: TGTGCCATCAGTGCTAGACAGGGATCAGCCTACGAGCAGTACTTC; CDR3 protein: CAISARQGSAYEQYF
J gene: TRBJ1-3; V gene: TRBV5-4; D gene: TRBD1; clone size: few; CDR3 DNA: TGTGCCAGCAGCGCTGGGACAGTGAGCACTGGAAACACCATATATTTT; CDR3 protein: CASSAGTVSTGNTIYF
J gene: TRBJ1-1; V gene: TRBV20-1; D gene: .; clone size: many; CDR3 DNA: TGCAGTGCCGCCTCGGGAATGAACACTGAAGCTTTCTTT; CDR3 protein: CSAASGMNTEAFF
J gene: TRBJ2-2; V gene: TRBV5-1; D gene: TRBD2; clone size: .; CDR3 DNA: TGCGCCAGCAGCTCGGGACTAGCGGAGCTCACCGGGGAGCTGTTTTTT; CDR3 protein: CASSSGLAELTGELFF
J gene: TRBJ2-5; V gene: TRBV3-1; D gene: TRBD2; clone size: .; CDR3 DNA: TGTGCCAGCAGCCAATATCAGCGGGGGGAGTTCCAAGAGACCCAGTACTTC; CDR3 protein: CASSQYQRGEFQETQYF
J gene: TRBJ1-5; V gene: TRBV2; D gene: .; clone size: many; CDR3 DNA: TGTGCCAGCGCCCCACTCACGGGGAATCAGCCCCAGCATTTT; CDR3 protein: CASAPLTGNQPQHF
J gene: TRBJ2-1; V gene: TRBV28; D gene: .; clone size: many; CDR3 DNA: TGTGCCAGCAGTTTATCCATAAGCTCCTACAATGAGCAGTTCTTC; CDR3 protein: CASSLSISSYNEQFF
J gene: TRBJ2-2; V gene: TRBV12-3/TRBV12-4; D gene: TRBD1; clone size: few; CDR3 DNA: TGTGCCAGCAGTTTCAGGGGGATCACCGGGGAGCTGTTTTTT; CDR3 protein: CASSFRGITGELFF
J gene: TRBJ2-7; V gene: TRBV6-1; D gene: .; clone size: many; CDR3 DNA: TGTGCCAGCAGTGCCGACCGAGCCTACGAGCAGTACTTC; CDR3 protein: CASSADRAYEQYF
J gene: TRBJ2-7; V gene: TRBV6-1; D gene: TRBD2; clone size: many; CDR3 DNA: TGTGCCAGCAGTCGTGAGGTACTAGCGAAAAGAAGGGACGAGCAGTACTTC; CDR3 protein: CASSREVLAKRRDEQYF